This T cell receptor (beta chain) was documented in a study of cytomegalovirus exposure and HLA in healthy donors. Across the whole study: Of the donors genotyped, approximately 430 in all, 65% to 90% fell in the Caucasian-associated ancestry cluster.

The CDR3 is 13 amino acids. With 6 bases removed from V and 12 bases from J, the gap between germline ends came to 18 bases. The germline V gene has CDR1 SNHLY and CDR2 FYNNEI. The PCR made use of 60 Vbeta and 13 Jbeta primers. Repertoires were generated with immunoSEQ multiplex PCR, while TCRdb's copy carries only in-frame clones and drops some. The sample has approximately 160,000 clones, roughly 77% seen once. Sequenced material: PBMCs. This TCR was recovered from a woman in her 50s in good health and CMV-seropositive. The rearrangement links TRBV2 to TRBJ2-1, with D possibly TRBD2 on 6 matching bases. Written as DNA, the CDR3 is TGTGCCAGCAGGCGGGGCCCCGCCGAAGGGCAGTTCTTC. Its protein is CASRRGPAEGQFF.